This record concerns one T cell receptor (beta chain) sequence. Its antigen is still unknown. This entry is derived from a study of T cell repertoires in ileal Crohn's disease. At the level of the study: About half received postoperative treatment, about a dozen with thiopurines and around 18 anti-TNF. Each sample's TCRB immunosequencing used about 0.5 micrograms of biopsy DNA.

Profiled with immunoSEQ multiplex PCR; TCRdb holds only in-frame clones, not every one. The sample consists of 16,000 or so clones, 92% of them appearing once. With 4 bases clipped from V and 4 bases from J, the junction kept 7 bases outside the gene matches. Germline CDR1 reads MNHEY; CDR2 reads SVGAGI. The CDR3 extends over 16 amino acids. Time point denoted: inflamed ileum from the surgical specimen. Study-level findings and limits: Every patient over 26.8% clonality showed endoscopic recurrence.

The sequence came from an adult with Crohn's disease. The sequenced sample consisted of ileal tissue. V is TRBV6-5 and J is TRBJ2-1, with 10 bases fitting TRBD2. For the CDR3, the DNA is TGTGCCAGCAGTTCCGTTAGCGGGGGGAGATACAATGAGCAGTTCTTC. Residues: CASSSVSGGRYNEQFF.